This TCR beta chain was retrieved from a study of spatial heterogeneity in lung cancer. The wider study: Consistently, beta-chain sequences turned up in larger numbers than alpha-chain sequences did.

By sample share, this clonotype is medium-sized. Time point indicated: sample taken at primary tumor resection. TCRdb redid the calling of the 5' RACE reads with MiXCR, one entry per CDR3 protein. The profile shows about 21,000 distinct CDR3 sequences, less than 6% of them singletons. The specimen comprised PBMCs, sampled at surgery. This TCR was sampled from a male donor with early-stage non-small cell lung cancer.

The CDR3 spells CASSPSGIGLAKNIQYF. Here the CDR3 DNA reads TGTGCCAGCAGCCCCTCCGGAATAGGCCTAGCCAAAAACATTCAGTACTTC. The rearrangement joins TRBV13 to TRBJ2-4; D gene unclear. V was cut by 5 bases and J by 0 bases, with 17 bases left in between. The CDR3 is 17 residues long. Germline CDR1 reads PRHDT; CDR2 reads FYEKMQ (reference sequence).